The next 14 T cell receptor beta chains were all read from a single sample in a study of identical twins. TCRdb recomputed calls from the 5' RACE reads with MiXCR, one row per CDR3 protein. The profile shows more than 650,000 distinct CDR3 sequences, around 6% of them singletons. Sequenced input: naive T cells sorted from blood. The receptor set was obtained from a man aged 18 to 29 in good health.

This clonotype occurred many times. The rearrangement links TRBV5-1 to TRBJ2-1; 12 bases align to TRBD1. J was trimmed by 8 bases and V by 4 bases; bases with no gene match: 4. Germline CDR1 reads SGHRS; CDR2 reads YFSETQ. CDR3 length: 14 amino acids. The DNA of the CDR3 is TGCGCCAGCAGCCCGGGACAGGGGGCGTATGAGCAGTTCTTC. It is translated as CASSPGQGAYEQFF. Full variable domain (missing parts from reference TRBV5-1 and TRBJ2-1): KAGVTQTPRYLIKTRGQQVTLSCSPISGHRSVSWYQQTPGQGLQFLFEYFSETQRNKGNFPGRFSGRQFSNSRSEMNVSTLELGDSALYLCASSPGQGAYEQFFGPGTRLTVL.

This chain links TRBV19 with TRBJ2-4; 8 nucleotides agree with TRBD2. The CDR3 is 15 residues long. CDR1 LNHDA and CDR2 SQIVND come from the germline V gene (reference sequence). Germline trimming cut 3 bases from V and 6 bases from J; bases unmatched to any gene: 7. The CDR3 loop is CASSIRAGEPNIQYF. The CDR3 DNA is TGTGCCAGTAGTATCCGAGCGGGAGAGCCAAACATTCAGTACTTC.

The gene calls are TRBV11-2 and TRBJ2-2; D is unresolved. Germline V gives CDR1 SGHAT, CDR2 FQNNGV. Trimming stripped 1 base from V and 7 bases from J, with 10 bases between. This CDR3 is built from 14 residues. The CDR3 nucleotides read TGTGCCAGCAGCTTAGTCGCTACTCGCGGGGAGCTGTTTTTT. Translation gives CASSLVATRGELFF. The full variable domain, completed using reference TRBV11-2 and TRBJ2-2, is EAGVAQSPRYKIIEKRQSVAFWCNPISGHATLYWYQQILGQGPKLLIQFQNNGVVDDSQLPKDRFSAERLKGVDSTLKIQPAKLEDSAVYLCASSLVATRGELFFGEGSRLTVL.

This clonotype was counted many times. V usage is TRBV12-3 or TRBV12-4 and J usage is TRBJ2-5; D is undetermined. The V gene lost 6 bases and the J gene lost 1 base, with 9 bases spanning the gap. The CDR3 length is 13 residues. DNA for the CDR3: TGTGCCAGCAGCCCTCAACGCCAAGAGACCCAGTACTTC. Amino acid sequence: CASSPQRQETQYF.

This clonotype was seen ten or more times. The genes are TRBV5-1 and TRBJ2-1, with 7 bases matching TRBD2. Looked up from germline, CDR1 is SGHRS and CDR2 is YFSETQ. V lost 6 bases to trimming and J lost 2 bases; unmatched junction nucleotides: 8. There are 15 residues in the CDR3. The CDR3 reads CASNPPGGAYNEQFF. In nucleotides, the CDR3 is TGCGCCAGCAACCCTCCTGGGGGGGCCTACAATGAGCAGTTCTTC. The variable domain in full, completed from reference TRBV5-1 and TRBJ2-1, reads KAGVTQTPRYLIKTRGQQVTLSCSPISGHRSVSWYQQTPGQGLQFLFEYFSETQRNKGNFPGRFSGRQFSNSRSEMNVSTLELGDSALYLCASNPPGGAYNEQFFGPGTRLTVL.

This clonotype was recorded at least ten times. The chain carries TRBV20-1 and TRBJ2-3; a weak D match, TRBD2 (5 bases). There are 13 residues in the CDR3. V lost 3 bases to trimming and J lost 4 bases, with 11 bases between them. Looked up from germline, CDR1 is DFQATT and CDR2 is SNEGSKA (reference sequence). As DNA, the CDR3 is TGCAGTGCTAGTATTCTAGCAGCAGATACGCAGTATTTT. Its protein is CSASILAADTQYF.

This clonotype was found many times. CDR3 nucleotide sequence: TGTGCCAGCAGACCTAGGAACGAGGAAAAACTGTTTTTT. Protein sequence: CASRPRNEEKLFF. J is TRBJ1-4 and V is TRBV6-1; D gene unclear. Trimming shortened V by 6 bases and J by 8 bases, and 13 bases separated the two germline ends. CDR3 length equals 13 residues. Germline loops: CDR1 MNHNS, CDR2 SASEGT.

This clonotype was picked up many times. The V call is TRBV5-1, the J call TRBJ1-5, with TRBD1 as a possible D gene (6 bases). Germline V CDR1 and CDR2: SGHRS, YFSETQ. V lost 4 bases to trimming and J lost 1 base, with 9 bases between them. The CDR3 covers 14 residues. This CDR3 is CASSPGQSNQPQHF. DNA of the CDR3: TGCGCCAGCAGCCCTGGACAGAGCAATCAGCCCCAGCATTTT. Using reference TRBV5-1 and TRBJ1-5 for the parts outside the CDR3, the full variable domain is KAGVTQTPRYLIKTRGQQVTLSCSPISGHRSVSWYQQTPGQGLQFLFEYFSETQRNKGNFPGRFSGRQFSNSRSEMNVSTLELGDSALYLCASSPGQSNQPQHFGDGTRLSIL.

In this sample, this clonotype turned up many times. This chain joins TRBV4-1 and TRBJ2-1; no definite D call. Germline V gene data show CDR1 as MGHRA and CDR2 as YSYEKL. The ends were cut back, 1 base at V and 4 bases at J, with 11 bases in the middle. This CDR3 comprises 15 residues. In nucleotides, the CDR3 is TGCGCCAGCAGCCAAGCTGTTTCGCTGTACAATGAGCAGTTCTTC. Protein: CASSQAVSLYNEQFF.

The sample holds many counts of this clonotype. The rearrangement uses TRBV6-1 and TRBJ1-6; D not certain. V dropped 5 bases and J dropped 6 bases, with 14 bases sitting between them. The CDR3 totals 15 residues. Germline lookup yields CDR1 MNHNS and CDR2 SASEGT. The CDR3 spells CASSQDPGPNSPLHF. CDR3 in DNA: TGTGCCAGCAGTCAAGACCCAGGCCCTAATTCACCCCTCCACTTT.

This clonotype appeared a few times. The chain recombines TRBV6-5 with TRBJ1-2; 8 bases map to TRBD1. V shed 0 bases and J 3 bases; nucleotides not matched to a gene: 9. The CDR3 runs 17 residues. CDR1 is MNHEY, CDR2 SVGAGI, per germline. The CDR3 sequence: CASSYSARGQYHYGYTF. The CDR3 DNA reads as TGTGCCAGCAGTTACTCAGCCAGGGGGCAGTATCACTATGGCTACACCTTC.

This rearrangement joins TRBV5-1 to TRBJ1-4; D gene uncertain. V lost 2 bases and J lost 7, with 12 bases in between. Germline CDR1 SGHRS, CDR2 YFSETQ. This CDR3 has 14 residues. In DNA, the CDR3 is TGCGCCAGCAGCTTCCCTGGAAGAGGTGAAAAACTGTTTTTT. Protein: CASSFPGRGEKLFF.

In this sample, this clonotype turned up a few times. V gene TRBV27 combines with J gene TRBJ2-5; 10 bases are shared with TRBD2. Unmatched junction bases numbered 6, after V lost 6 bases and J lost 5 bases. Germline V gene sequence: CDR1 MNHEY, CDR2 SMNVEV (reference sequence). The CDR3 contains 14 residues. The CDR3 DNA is TGTGCCAGCAGGCCTAGCGGGAGTGGTGAGACCCAGTACTTC. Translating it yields CASRPSGSGETQYF.

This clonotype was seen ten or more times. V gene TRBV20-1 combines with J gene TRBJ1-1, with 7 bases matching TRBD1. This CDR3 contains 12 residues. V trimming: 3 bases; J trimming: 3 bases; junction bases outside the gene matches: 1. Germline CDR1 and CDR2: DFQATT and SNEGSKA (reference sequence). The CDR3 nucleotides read TGCAGTGCTAGCAGGGGGTACACTGAAGCTTTCTTT. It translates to CSASRGYTEAFF.